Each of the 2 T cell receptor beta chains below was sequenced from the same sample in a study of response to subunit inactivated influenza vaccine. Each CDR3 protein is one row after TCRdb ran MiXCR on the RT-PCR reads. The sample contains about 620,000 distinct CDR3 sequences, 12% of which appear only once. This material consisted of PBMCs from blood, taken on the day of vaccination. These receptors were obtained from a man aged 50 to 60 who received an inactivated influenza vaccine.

The CDR3 region has the DNA TGTGCCAGCAGCTCGGACGGTCAAAATCAGCCCCAGCATTTT. Its protein product is CASSSDGQNQPQHF. The chain combines TRBV7-2 with TRBJ1-5, with no clear D. With 4 bases removed from V and 4 bases from J, the gap between germline ends came to 11 bases. Germline CDR1 is SGHTA and CDR2 is FQGNSA. The CDR3 has 14 amino acids.

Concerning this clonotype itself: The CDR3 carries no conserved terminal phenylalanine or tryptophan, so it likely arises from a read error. The CDR3 bases are TGCGCCAGCAGCCAAGGAGGCGGAGGGGACACTGAAGCTTTCTCT. This encodes CASSQGGGGDTEAFS. The J gene is TRBJ1-1, the V gene TRBV4-3; D may be TRBD1 (5 bases). The germline gives CDR1 LGHNA, CDR2 YSLEER. The CDR3 runs to 15 residues. With 1 base removed from V and 3 bases from J, the gap between germline ends came to 12 bases.